The sequence of this T cell receptor (beta chain) was determined in a study of PD-1 blockade in classical Hodgkin lymphoma. Using immunoSEQ multiplex PCR, the repertoire was profiled, and TCRdb retains in-frame clones only, with some absent. The table shows some 93,000 clones, with 78% occurring only once. Turning to this clone: Its antigen remains unknown.

Study findings and constraints: Complete responders matched newly diagnosed patients in baseline diversity.

V was trimmed by 7 bases and J by 6 bases, leaving 18 bases between them. The CDR3 loop spans 15 amino acids. Germline V gene lookup returns CDR1 ENHRY and CDR2 SYGVKD. Regarding time point: cycle 4 day 1 (C4D1), after less than 7 weeks of nivolumab. With no exception, relapse followed autologous stem cell transplantation in all patients, and brentuximab vedotin exposure varied. The TCR was taken from a human donor with classical Hodgkin lymphoma. The material sequenced was peripheral blood mononuclear cells (PBMCs), taken before the fourth cycle of nivolumab. The J gene is TRBJ2-2, the V gene TRBV10-3, with D possibly TRBD1 on 5 matching bases. Here the CDR3 DNA reads TGTGCCATCAAGGGGTCAGGAAACCAGGCCGGGGAGCTGTTTTTT. Its protein is CAIKGSGNQAGELFF.